This T cell receptor beta chain was recovered during a study of T-cell memory formation after mild COVID-19. Barcoded TCR alpha and TCR beta cDNA libraries with UMIs came from 5'RACE using constant-segment primers. MiXCR was run by TCRdb on the 5' RACE reads, yielding one entry per CDR3 protein. The table lists approximately 100,000 distinct CDR3 sequences, roughly 11% of them singletons, with about two fifths in the top ten. Unmatched junction bases numbered 5, after V lost 5 bases and J lost 7 bases. This CDR3 contains 12 residues. Germline V gene sequence: CDR1 DFQATT, CDR2 SNEGSKA (reference sequence). This clonotype was detected many times.

The sequencing input was PBMCs or a T cell subset sorted from them (not recorded which). This clonotype was sampled from a man aged 18 to 29 who had mild COVID-19 (a few samples of this study predate the infection). Cell type and time point are not known. V is TRBV20-1 and J is TRBJ1-2, with 9 bases fitting TRBD1. CDR3 amino acids: CSAPGQGTGYTF. CDR3 bases: TGCAGTGCTCCGGGACAGGGCACTGGCTACACCTTC.